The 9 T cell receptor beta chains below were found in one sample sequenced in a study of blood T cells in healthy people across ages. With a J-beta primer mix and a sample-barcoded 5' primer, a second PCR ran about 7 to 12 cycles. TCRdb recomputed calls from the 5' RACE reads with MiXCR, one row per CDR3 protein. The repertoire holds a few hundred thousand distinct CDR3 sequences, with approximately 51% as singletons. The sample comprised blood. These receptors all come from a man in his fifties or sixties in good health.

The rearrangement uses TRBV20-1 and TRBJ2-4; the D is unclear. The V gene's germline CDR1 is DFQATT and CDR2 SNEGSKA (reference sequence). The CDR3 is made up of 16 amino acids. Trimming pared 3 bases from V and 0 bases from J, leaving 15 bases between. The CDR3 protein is CSARDRRALAKNIQYF. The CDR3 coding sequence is TGCAGTGCTAGGGACCGACGGGCGCTAGCCAAAAACATTCAGTACTTC.

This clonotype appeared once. The CDR3 spells CASSLGTGPQETQYF. In nucleotides, the CDR3 is TGCGCCAGCAGCTTGGGCACAGGGCCACAAGAGACCCAGTACTTC. V gene TRBV5-1 combines with J gene TRBJ2-5; maybe TRBD1 (6 bases). Trimming stripped 0 bases from V and 2 bases from J, with 11 bases between. CDR3 length: 15 amino acids. CDR1 is SGHRS, CDR2 YFSETQ, per germline.

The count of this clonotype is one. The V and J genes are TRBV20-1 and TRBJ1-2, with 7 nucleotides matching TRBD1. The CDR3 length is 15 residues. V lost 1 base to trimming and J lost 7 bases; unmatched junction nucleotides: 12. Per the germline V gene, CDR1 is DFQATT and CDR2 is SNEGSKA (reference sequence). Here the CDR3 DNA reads TGCAGTGCTAGAGCCCCCCGACAGGGTTCGGGTGGCTACACCTTC. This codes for CSARAPRQGSGGYTF.

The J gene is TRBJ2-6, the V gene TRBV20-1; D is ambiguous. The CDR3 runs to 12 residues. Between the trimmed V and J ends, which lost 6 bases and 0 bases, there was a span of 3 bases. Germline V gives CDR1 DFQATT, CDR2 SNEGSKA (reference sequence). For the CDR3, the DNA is TGCAGTGCCGGCTCTGGGGCCAACGTCCTGACTTTC. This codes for CSAGSGANVLTF.

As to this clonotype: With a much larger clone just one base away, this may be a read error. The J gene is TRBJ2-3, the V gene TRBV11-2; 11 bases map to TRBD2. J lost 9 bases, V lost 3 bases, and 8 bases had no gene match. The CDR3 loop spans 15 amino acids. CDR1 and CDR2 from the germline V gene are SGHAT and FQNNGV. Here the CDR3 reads CASSLASGRKETQYF. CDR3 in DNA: TGTGCCAGCAGCTTGGCTAGCGGGAGGAAAGAGACGCAGTATTTT.

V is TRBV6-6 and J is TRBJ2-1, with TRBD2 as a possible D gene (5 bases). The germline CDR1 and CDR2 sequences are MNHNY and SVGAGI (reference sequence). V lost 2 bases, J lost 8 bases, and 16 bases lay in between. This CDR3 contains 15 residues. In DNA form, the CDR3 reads TGTGCCAGCAGTTACGGCCTAGCTAATCCCGATGAGCAGTTCTTC. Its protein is CASSYGLANPDEQFF.

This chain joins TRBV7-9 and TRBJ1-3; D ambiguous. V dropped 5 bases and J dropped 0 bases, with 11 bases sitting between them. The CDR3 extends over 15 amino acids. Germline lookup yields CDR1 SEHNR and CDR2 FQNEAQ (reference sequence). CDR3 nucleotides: TGTGCCAGCAGCCCTACGAGGGCCTCTGGAAACACCATATATTTT. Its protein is CASSPTRASGNTIYF.

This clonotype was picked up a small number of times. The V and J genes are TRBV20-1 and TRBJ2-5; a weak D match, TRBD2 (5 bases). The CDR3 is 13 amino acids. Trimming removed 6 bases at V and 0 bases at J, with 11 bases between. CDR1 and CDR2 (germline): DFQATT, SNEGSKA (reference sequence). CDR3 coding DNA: TGCAGTGCCACGACGGGGAACCAAGAGACCCAGTACTTC. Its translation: CSATTGNQETQYF.

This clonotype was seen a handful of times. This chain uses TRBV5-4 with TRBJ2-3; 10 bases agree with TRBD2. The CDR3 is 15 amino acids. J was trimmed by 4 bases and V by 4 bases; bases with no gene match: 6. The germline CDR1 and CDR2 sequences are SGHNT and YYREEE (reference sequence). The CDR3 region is CASSGSGGAPDTQYF. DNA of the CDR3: TGTGCCAGCAGCGGGAGCGGGGGGGCCCCAGATACGCAGTATTTT. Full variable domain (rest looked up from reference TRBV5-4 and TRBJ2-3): ETGVTQSPTHLIKTRGQQVTLRCSSQSGHNTVSWYQQALGQGPQFIFQYYREEENGRGNFPPRFSGLQFPNYSSELNVNALELDDSALYLCASSGSGGAPDTQYFGPGTRLTVL.